One T cell receptor (beta chain) is described in this entry. The antigen it recognizes is unknown. No much larger clone is present one base from it, and per-base qualities are unavailable. The entry originates in a study of control samples from healthy donors and cancer patients (TCRdb year 2020). Trimming costs V 7 bases and J 4 bases, and their ends lie 13 bases apart. From the germline V gene, CDR1 is SQVTM and CDR2 is ANQGSEA. The CDR3 contains 13 residues, cysteine and phenylalanine counted. Only CDR3 DNA remains: 39 bases, in frame from the first base. Libraries were built with the immunoSEQ multiplex PCR assay. This is the immuneACCESS table as TCRdb keeps it, with only in-frame sequences that have V and J called. A part of the clones is gone; compared with another copy, unresolved V genes explain less than half, and the rest is unexplained. The sample table records 75,000 to 90,000 clones; approximately 89% of these occur just once. The leading ten clones occupy under 25% of the sample.

The receptor was isolated from a young man in good health. The chain employs TRBV29-1 and TRBJ2-2; the D gene is perhaps TRBD1 or TRBD2, each of them matching over 5 bases. Input material: blood. The CDR3 protein: CSAEGLVTGELFF. The nucleotide sequence reads as follows: TGCAGCGCTGAGGGGCTCGTCACCGGGGAGCTGTTTTTT.